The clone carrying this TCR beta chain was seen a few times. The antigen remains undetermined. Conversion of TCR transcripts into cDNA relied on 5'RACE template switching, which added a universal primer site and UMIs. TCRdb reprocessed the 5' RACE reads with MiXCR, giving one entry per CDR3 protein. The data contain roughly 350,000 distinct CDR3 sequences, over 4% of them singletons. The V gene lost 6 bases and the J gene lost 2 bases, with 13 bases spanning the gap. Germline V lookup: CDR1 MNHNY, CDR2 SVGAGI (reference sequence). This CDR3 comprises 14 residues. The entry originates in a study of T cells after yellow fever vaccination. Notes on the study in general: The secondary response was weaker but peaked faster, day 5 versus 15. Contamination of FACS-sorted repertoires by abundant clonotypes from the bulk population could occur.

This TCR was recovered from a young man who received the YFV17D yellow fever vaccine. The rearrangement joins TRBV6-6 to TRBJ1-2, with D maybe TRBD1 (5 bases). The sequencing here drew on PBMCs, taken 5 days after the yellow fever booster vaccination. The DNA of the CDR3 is TGTGCCAGCAGCTCCCCCCGGGACAACTATGGCTACACCTTC. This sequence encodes CASSSPRDNYGYTF.